Presented here are 27 T cell receptor beta chains from one specimen sequenced in a study of identical twins. TCRdb processed the 5' RACE reads anew with MiXCR; each CDR3 protein has one entry. The sample has fewer than 550,000 distinct CDR3 sequences, 13% to 15% seen once. The same sample was also used in a study of yellow fever vaccine responses in identical twins.

The sample taken for sequencing was CD4+ T cells sorted from blood. The receptor source for this set is a woman under 30 in good health.

This clonotype turned up a few times. The rearrangement links TRBV12-3 or TRBV12-4 to TRBJ2-2, with D possibly matching TRBD1 (5 bases). The CDR3 is made up of 14 amino acids. V was shortened by 6 bases and J by 0 bases, with 8 bases between the two germline ends. The CDR3 DNA sequence: TGTGCCAGCAGCAGACAGACGAACACCGGGGAGCTGTTTTTT. As protein: CASSRQTNTGELFF.

This clonotype appeared a few times. The genes are TRBV20-1 and TRBJ2-2; D is ambiguous. Germline CDR1 is DFQATT and CDR2 is SNEGSKA (reference sequence). The V end was cut by 0 bases, the J end by 4 bases, with 9 bases between. The CDR3 consists of 14 residues. The CDR3 DNA reads as TGCAGTGCTAGAGATCAAGTCGGCACCGGGGAGCTGTTTTTT. Translated: CSARDQVGTGELFF.

The chain links TRBV10-1 to TRBJ2-3, with 7 nucleotides matching TRBD2. CDR3 length: 15 amino acids. The germline CDR1 and CDR2 sequences are WNHNN and SYGVQD (reference sequence). J gave up 6 bases and V 6 bases, and 12 bases lay outside the gene matches. In DNA form, the CDR3 reads TGCGCCAGCAGGTGGGGGGGGTATTCGTCCGATACGCAGTATTTT. The encoded protein is CASRWGGYSSDTQYF.

This clonotype was counted only a few times. J is TRBJ2-2 and V is TRBV7-3; 8 bases map to TRBD2. Germline V gives CDR1 SGHTA, CDR2 FQGTGA. The CDR3 spans 16 residues. V was pared by 2 bases and J by 1 base, with 3 bases of the junction left unmatched. DNA for the CDR3: TGTGCCAGCAGCTTATTCACTAGCGGGAACACCGGGGAGCTGTTTTTT. Translating gives CASSLFTSGNTGELFF.

This chain links TRBV6-4 with TRBJ2-1; TRBD2 aligns across 10 bases. From germline, CDR1 is MRHNA and CDR2 SNTAGT. V lost 5 bases and J lost 8; bases outside the gene matches: 3. The CDR3 consists of 13 residues. The CDR3 loop reads CASSYLAGDEQFF. The CDR3 region has the DNA TGTGCCAGCAGTTACCTAGCGGGGGATGAGCAGTTCTTC.

The chain employs TRBV28 and TRBJ1-1; no clear D gene. The CDR3 sequence is 14 residues long. V lost 6 bases and J lost 0, with 11 bases in between. The germline V gene encodes CDR1 MDHEN and CDR2 SYDVKM. The CDR3 coding sequence is TGTGCCAGCAGAACACAGCGCCTGAACACTGAAGCTTTCTTT. Its translation is CASRTQRLNTEAFF.

V is TRBV2 and J is TRBJ2-1; 12 bases map to TRBD2. With 7 bases clipped from V and 8 bases from J, the junction kept 3 bases outside the gene matches. Germline-derived CDR1 and CDR2 are SNHLY and FYNNEI. This CDR3 is built from 13 residues. The CDR3 here is CASTGLAGHEQFF. CDR3 DNA sequence: TGTGCCAGCACCGGACTAGCGGGACATGAGCAGTTCTTC.

This clonotype was observed a few times. The chain uses TRBV15 and TRBJ1-2, with D unclear. The CDR3 loop spans 11 amino acids. Trimming removed 0 bases at V and 4 bases at J, with 0 bases between. Looked up from germline, CDR1 is LNHNV and CDR2 is YYDKDF (reference sequence). CDR3 protein: CATSRDYGYTF. DNA for the CDR3: TGTGCCACCAGCAGAGACTATGGCTACACCTTC.

This clonotype was picked up many times. The chain employs TRBV5-1 and TRBJ1-6; TRBD1 matches 7 bases. This CDR3 contains 16 residues. Losses at the gene ends were 0 bases for V and 10 bases for J; bases not matched to a gene: 10. Germline V gene lookup returns CDR1 SGHRS and CDR2 YFSETQ. The chain's CDR3 is CASSLDFDRVGSPLHF. The CDR3 nucleotides are TGCGCCAGCAGCTTGGATTTTGACAGGGTGGGATCACCCCTCCACTTT. The whole variable domain, filled in from reference TRBV5-1 and TRBJ1-6, reads KAGVTQTPRYLIKTRGQQVTLSCSPISGHRSVSWYQQTPGQGLQFLFEYFSETQRNKGNFPGRFSGRQFSNSRSEMNVSTLELGDSALYLCASSLDFDRVGSPLHFGNGTRLTVT.

This chain connects TRBV2 to TRBJ2-3; D remains unclear. CDR3 size: 14 residues. With 2 bases removed from V and 4 bases from J, the gap between germline ends came to 10 bases. Looked up from germline, CDR1 is SNHLY and CDR2 is FYNNEI. The CDR3 is CASSEIGGPDTQYF. CDR3 DNA: TGTGCCAGCAGTGAAATCGGCGGACCAGATACGCAGTATTTT.

The chain joins TRBV6-6 to TRBJ1-6; D is undetermined. Germline lookup yields CDR1 MNHNY and CDR2 SVGAGI (reference sequence). This CDR3 has 12 residues. V was pared by 6 bases and J by 9 bases, with 9 bases between. CDR3 residues: CASRINGSPLHF. Here the CDR3 DNA reads TGTGCCAGCAGGATTAACGGTTCACCCCTCCACTTT.

This clonotype appeared a few times. The chain uses TRBV27 and TRBJ2-2; 8 bases are shared with TRBD1. The CDR3 covers 14 residues. Germline trimming cut 10 bases from V and 5 bases from J; bases unmatched to any gene: 9. Looked up from germline, CDR1 is MNHEY and CDR2 is SMNVEV (reference sequence). CDR3 sequence reads: CATKDRVVTGELFF. The CDR3 DNA sequence: TGTGCCACAAAGGACAGGGTTGTTACCGGGGAGCTGTTTTTT.

The chain combines TRBV7-2 with TRBJ2-3; 8 positions match TRBD1. V lost 4 bases, J lost 2 bases, and 5 bases stayed unmatched. The CDR3 spans 15 residues. Germline CDR1 reads SGHTA; CDR2 reads FQGNSA. The CDR3: CASSSRTGPTDTQYF. As DNA, the CDR3 is TGTGCCAGCAGCTCCCGGACAGGGCCCACAGATACGCAGTATTTT.

This clonotype was observed a few times. The rearrangement joins TRBV5-1 to TRBJ2-1, with D uncertain. The CDR3 totals 13 residues. With 0 bases removed from V and 8 bases from J, the gap between germline ends came to 9 bases. The germline V gene encodes CDR1 SGHRS and CDR2 YFSETQ. The DNA of the CDR3 is TGCGCCAGCAGCTTGGACCGGAGTTATGAGCAGTTCTTC. Translating gives CASSLDRSYEQFF.

This clonotype was counted a few times. This chain links TRBV12-3 or TRBV12-4 with TRBJ2-5; 9 nucleotides agree with TRBD2. The J segment lost 3 bases and the V segment lost 5 bases, leaving 4 bases of the junction unmatched. CDR3 length: 14 amino acids. The CDR3 here is CASSPRTSEETQYF. In DNA form, the CDR3 reads TGTGCCAGCAGTCCAAGGACTAGCGAAGAGACCCAGTACTTC.

This clonotype has just a few counts. This sequence joins TRBV5-1 and TRBJ2-1; 11 nucleotides align to TRBD2. Germline loops: CDR1 SGHRS, CDR2 YFSETQ. Trimming at V came to 4 bases and at J to 8 bases, leaving 8 bases not matched to a gene. The CDR3 totals 15 residues. For the CDR3, the DNA is TGCGCCAGCAGCATTAGCGGGGGGGCCCATGATGAGCAGTTCTTC. This gives the protein CASSISGGAHDEQFF. Full variable domain (missing parts from reference TRBV5-1 and TRBJ2-1): KAGVTQTPRYLIKTRGQQVTLSCSPISGHRSVSWYQQTPGQGLQFLFEYFSETQRNKGNFPGRFSGRQFSNSRSEMNVSTLELGDSALYLCASSISGGAHDEQFFGPGTRLTVL.

V usage is TRBV18 and J usage is TRBJ2-7; the D is unclear. Germline CDR1 reads KGHSH; CDR2 reads LQKENI. The CDR3 is 15 amino acids. V gave up 4 bases and J gave up 0 bases, with 13 bases separating them. The CDR3 bases are TGTGCCAGCTCACGATCCGGCGGCCTCTCCTACGAGCAGTACTTC. It encodes CASSRSGGLSYEQYF. Looking up the rest from reference TRBV18 and TRBJ2-7 gives the full variable domain: NAGVMQNPRHLVRRRGQEARLRCSPMKGHSHVYWYRQLPEEGLKFMVYLQKENIIDESGMPKERFSAEFPKEGPSILRIQQVVRGDSAAYFCASSRSGGLSYEQYFGPGTRLTVT.

This clonotype was found once. This could be a read error, since a much larger clone is one nucleotide away. The genes are TRBV10-3 and TRBJ2-3; D may be TRBD1 (6 bases). The germline CDR1 and CDR2 sequences are ENHRY and SYGVKD. V was trimmed by 3 bases and J by 6 bases, leaving 19 bases between them. The CDR3 length is 16 residues. The CDR3 DNA reads as TGTGCCATCAGTGACCTTGGACAGTGGTCTGGTGATACGCAGTATTTT. Protein sequence: CAISDLGQWSGDTQYF.

This clonotype was seen only a few times. V usage is TRBV9 and J usage is TRBJ2-1; TRBD2 agrees at 8 bases. V dropped 1 base and J dropped 2; count of bases not matched to a gene: 5. CDR1 is SGDLS, CDR2 YYNGEE, per germline. The CDR3 length is 16 residues. In nucleotides, the CDR3 is TGTGCCAGCAGCGTACCTAATAGCGGGACCTACAATGAGCAGTTCTTC. Its protein is CASSVPNSGTYNEQFF.

This clonotype has just a few counts. V and J are TRBV21-1 and TRBJ2-7; TRBD1, as called in the table, went unchecked against the DNA. TRBV21-1 is deemed a pseudogene. The CDR3 contains 19 residues. The CDR3 sequence is CASSNEGAIEGGLAVEQYV. In DNA form, the CDR3 reads TGTGCCAGCAGCAACGAGGGCGCGATAGAAGGAGGGTTGGCGGTCGAGCAGTACGTC.

This clonotype was detected only a few times. The rearrangement uses TRBV6-5 and TRBJ2-1, with 9 bases matching TRBD2. V was clipped by 2 bases and J by 9 bases; unmatched bases: 8. The CDR3 consists of 15 residues. Germline V gene sequence: CDR1 MNHEY, CDR2 SVGAGI. Here the CDR3 DNA reads TGTGCCAGCAGTTACAGTAGCGGGAGTCTGAGTGAGCAGTTCTTC. Its translation: CASSYSSGSLSEQFF.

This rearrangement joins TRBV4-1 to TRBJ2-2; 7 bases match TRBD1. CDR3 length: 15 residues. V was clipped by 4 bases and J by 5 bases; unmatched bases: 7. CDR1 is MGHRA, CDR2 YSYEKL, per germline. CDR3 protein: CASSLGTALTGELFF. The CDR3 DNA follows: TGCGCCAGCAGCCTCGGGACAGCCCTGACCGGGGAGCTGTTTTTT.

The chain employs TRBV20-1 and TRBJ1-5; TRBD1 matches at 8 bases. Trimming removed 1 base from V and 9 bases from J; junction bases left unmatched: 11. The CDR3 contains 15 residues. Germline V lookup: CDR1 DFQATT, CDR2 SNEGSKA (reference sequence). CDR3 protein: CSARGGQGLGSPQHF. In nucleotides, the CDR3 is TGCAGTGCTAGAGGAGGACAGGGCTTGGGTTCGCCCCAGCATTTT.

CDR3 nucleotide sequence: TGTGCCAGCGGGTCTGGGACTATCAACAATGAGCAGTTCTTC. The encoded protein is CASGSGTINNEQFF. The chain couples TRBV9 to TRBJ2-1; 7 nucleotides line up with TRBD2. V gave up 7 bases and J gave up 5 bases; unmatched junction bases: 9. There are 14 residues in the CDR3. Germline V gene lookup returns CDR1 SGDLS and CDR2 YYNGEE.

V and J are TRBV28 and TRBJ2-2; TRBD2 agrees at 10 bases. This CDR3 has 18 amino acids. Germline loops: CDR1 MDHEN, CDR2 SYDVKM. V dropped 5 bases and J dropped 4; count of bases not matched to a gene: 13. The DNA of the CDR3 is TGTGCCAGCAGTCCTCGTGGCAGCGGGGGGGTGAGCACCGGGGAGCTGTTTTTT. Translation: CASSPRGSGGVSTGELFF.

V gene TRBV5-1 combines with J gene TRBJ2-3; 7 positions match TRBD1. The CDR3 consists of 16 residues. Per the germline V gene, CDR1 is SGHRS and CDR2 is YFSETQ. V was pared by 2 bases and J by 1 base, with 7 bases of the junction left unmatched. The CDR3 sequence: CASSLPQGQGTDTQYF. CDR3 sequence (DNA): TGCGCCAGCAGCTTACCACAGGGGCAGGGCACAGATACGCAGTATTTT.

The V gene is TRBV6-1, the J gene TRBJ2-7; D gene uncertain. Trimming removed 2 bases from V and 4 bases from J, with 9 bases in between. Germline V gives CDR1 MNHNS, CDR2 SASEGT. The CDR3 loop spans 13 amino acids. DNA of the CDR3: TGTGCCAGCAGTGAATCCTCTGGATACGAGCAGTACGTC. This gives the protein CASSESSGYEQYV.